Below are 2 T cell receptor beta chains sequenced from a single sample in a study of T cell responses to AZD1222 COVID-19 vaccine. Some clones are missing from TCRdb's copy, which holds only in-frame ones; the method was immunoSEQ multiplex PCR. The sample records approximately 74,000 clones, about nine tenths being singletons. The input for sequencing was peripheral blood, taken on day 0 of AZD1222 vaccination. These receptors came from an adult in good health.

In this sample, this clone is medium-sized. The gene calls are TRBV7-9 and TRBJ2-1; D is possibly TRBD2 (6 bases). The CDR3 loop spans 15 amino acids. Per germline, CDR1 SEHNR and CDR2 FQNEAQ (reference sequence). Trimming cost V 2 bases and J 5 bases, with 13 bases left between them. CDR3 amino acids: CASSLFSGEHNEQFF. CDR3 nucleotide sequence: TGTGCCAGCAGCTTATTTTCGGGGGAACACAATGAGCAGTTCTTC. The variable domain in full, with the rest retrieved from reference TRBV7-9 and TRBJ2-1, is DTGVSQNPRHKITKRGQNVTFRCDPISEHNRLYWYRQTLGQGPEFLTYFQNEAQLEKSRLLSDRFSAERPKGSFSTLEIQRTEQGDSAMYLCASSLFSGEHNEQFFGPGTRLTVL.

The chain recombines TRBV11-2 with TRBJ1-2, with TRBD1 matching 7 bases. Germline CDR1 is SGHAT and CDR2 is FQNNGV. After removal of 2 bases from V and 3 bases from J, the junction contained 6 bases not matched to a gene. This CDR3 spans 15 amino acids. CDR3 amino acids: CASSLRFGTDYGYTF. The CDR3 coding sequence is TGTGCCAGCAGCTTAAGGTTTGGGACAGACTATGGCTACACCTTC.